These 5 T cell receptor beta chains originate from one sample sequenced in a study of blood T cell repertoires in COVID-19. The table came from immunoSEQ multiplex PCR; TCRdb's copy has only in-frame clones and leaves some out. The table has hundreds of thousands of clones, 86% seen once; the top ten hold more than 1.4%. Sequenced input: peripheral blood. The receptors originated from a woman in her twenties or thirties with active or convalescent COVID-19.

The table lists this clone with a few counts. The chain joins TRBV29-1 to TRBJ1-4, with D unresolved. Germline V gene data show CDR1 as SQVTM and CDR2 as ANQGSEA. The germline V and J ends were trimmed by 6 bases and 0 bases, with 8 bases remaining between them. CDR3 length: 13 residues. In nucleotides, the CDR3 is TGCAGCGTCGAGGTTGCAACTAATGAAAAACTGTTTTTT. It specifies CSVEVATNEKLFF.

The gene calls are TRBV3-1 (or the pseudogene TRBV3-2) and TRBJ2-7; 13 bases are shared with TRBD2. This CDR3 has 16 residues. The junction had 4 bases not matched to a gene; V was cut back by 1 base and J by 4 bases. The germline gives CDR1 LGHDT, CDR2 YNNKEL (reference sequence). The CDR3 region has the DNA TGTGCCAGCAGCCAAGGTGGACTAGCGGGAGTTTACGAGCAGTACTTC. Translated, it gives CASSQGGLAGVYEQYF.

This chain uses TRBV30 with TRBJ1-2; tentatively, D is TRBD1 (6 bases). The CDR3 extends over 16 amino acids. Germline CDR1 GTSNPN, CDR2 SVGIG (reference sequence). V was trimmed by 0 bases and J by 12 bases, leaving 26 bases between them. CDR3 amino acids: CAWSVRVAGAARLDTF. Here the CDR3 DNA reads TGTGCCTGGAGTGTACGGGTGGCAGGGGCCGCCCGTTTGGACACCTTC.

The genes are TRBV21-1 and TRBJ1-5; the table's TRBD1 call for D was not verified on the DNA. TRBV21-1 is described as a pseudogene. The CDR3 is 15 amino acids. The CDR3 reads CASRKGTGVNQPQHF. CDR3 DNA sequence: TGTGCCAGCAGGAAAGGGACAGGTGTCAATCAGCCCCAGCATTTT.

The J gene is TRBJ1-2, the V gene TRBV2, with 9 bases that match TRBD1. The germline V gene encodes CDR1 SNHLY and CDR2 FYNNEI. J gave up 2 bases and V 6 bases, and 13 bases lay outside the gene matches. This CDR3 is built from 17 residues. CDR3 region: CASRRSTQQGANYGYTF. CDR3 sequence (DNA): TGTGCCAGCAGGCGTTCGACCCAACAGGGGGCCAACTATGGCTACACCTTC.